This record concerns one T cell receptor (beta chain) sequence. The antigen remains undetermined. PCR was performed a second time for about 6 to 12 cycles using a sample-barcoded 5' primer and a J-beta primer mix. Each CDR3 protein is one row after TCRdb ran MiXCR on the 5' RACE reads. The data hold 800,000 to 1,300,000 distinct CDR3 sequences, with about 25% observed a single time. V shed 2 bases and J shed 3 bases, with 10 bases lying between them. The CDR3 has 14 amino acids. The sample originates from a study of blood T cells in healthy people across ages. Notes on the study in general: Among long-lived donors, naive CD4+ cells were more numerous and diversity higher than in aged donors.

These sequences were also reported in another study, on T cells of mothers and their children. That source reports: Each child contributed around 3 million TCR beta CDR3 reads, while each mother contributed over 8.5 million. Within related and unrelated pairs, thymic selection shapes TCR recombination output in a similar way.

The receptor's source is a girl aged 2-10 years in good health. Sequenced input: blood. This chain links TRBV12-3 or TRBV12-4 with TRBJ1-1, with D possibly TRBD1 on 6 matching bases. CDR3: CASSLRTGYTEAFF. In DNA form, the CDR3 reads TGTGCCAGCAGTTTAAGAACAGGGTACACTGAAGCTTTCTTT.